This TCR beta chain was identified during a study of blood T cell repertoires in COVID-19. About the study: Spain, Italy and the United States supplied samples that represented acute and convalescent COVID-19. T cells, B-cell-depleted T cells, or PBMCs provided the cDNA or gDNA that served as material.

In germline, CDR1 is ENHRY, CDR2 SYGVKD. V was clipped by 10 bases and J by 3 bases, with 18 bases between them. CDR3 length equals 14 residues. Some clones are missing from TCRdb's copy, which holds only in-frame ones; the method was immunoSEQ multiplex PCR. The sample yields roughly 120,000 clones, about 90% seen once. V is TRBV10-3 and J is TRBJ2-5, with a weak D call TRBD1 (6 bases). Material: peripheral blood. This clonotype was obtained from a woman in her forties or fifties with active or convalescent COVID-19. This CDR3 reads CATRPSQGEETQYF. CDR3 bases: TGTGCCACTCGTCCATCACAGGGAGAAGAGACCCAGTACTTC.